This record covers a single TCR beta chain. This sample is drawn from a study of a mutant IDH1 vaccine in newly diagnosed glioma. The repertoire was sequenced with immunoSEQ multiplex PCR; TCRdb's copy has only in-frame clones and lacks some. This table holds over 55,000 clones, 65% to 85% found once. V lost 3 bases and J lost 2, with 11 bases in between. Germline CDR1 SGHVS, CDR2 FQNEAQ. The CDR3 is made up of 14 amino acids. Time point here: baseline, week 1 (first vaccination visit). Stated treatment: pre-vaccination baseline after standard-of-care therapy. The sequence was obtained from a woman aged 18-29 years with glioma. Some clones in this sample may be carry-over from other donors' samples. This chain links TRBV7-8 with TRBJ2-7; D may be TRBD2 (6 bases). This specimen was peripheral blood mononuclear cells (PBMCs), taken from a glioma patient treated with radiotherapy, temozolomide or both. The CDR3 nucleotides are TGTGCCAGCAGCTTTGGGGACTCGGCCTACGAGCAGTACTTC. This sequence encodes CASSFGDSAYEQYF.